These 25 T cell receptor beta chains came from one sample sequenced in a study of T cell changes during pregnancy in multiple sclerosis (dated 2019 in TCRdb). Library generation was performed with the immunoSEQ multiplex PCR assay. Sourced from immuneACCESS, this table was stored by TCRdb with only in-frame sequences that have V and J called. A share of the clones is absent; for the studies checked, an unresolved V gene accounts for under half, and the remainder has no known explanation. The sample yields under 40,000 clones; 90% were counted once. The ten largest clones take up about 10% of the sample. The sample in question was CD8+ T cells from peripheral blood mononuclear cells, obtained before pregnancy. The receptor source for this set is a female donor with multiple sclerosis, enrolled in a pregnancy study.

The genes are TRBV6-5 and TRBJ1-1, with TRBD1 as a possible D gene (6 bases). The CDR3 extends over 14 amino acids. Germline CDR1 and CDR2: MNHEY and SVGAGI. Trimming removed 6 bases from V and 4 bases from J, with 15 bases in between. CDR3 sequence: CASSILGQLTEAFF. Here the CDR3 DNA reads TGTGCCAGCAGCATTTTAGGACAGCTCACTGAAGCTTTCTTT.

This chain joins TRBV5-1 and TRBJ1-2, with TRBD1 matching 7 bases. Trimming at V came to 3 bases and at J to 1 base, leaving 6 bases not matched to a gene. This CDR3 contains 15 residues. The germline V gene has CDR1 SGHRS and CDR2 YFSETQ. This CDR3 reads CASSSRDRNNYGYTF. In DNA form, the CDR3 reads TGCGCCAGCAGCTCCCGGGACAGAAATAACTATGGCTACACCTTC.

DNA of the CDR3: TGCGCCAGCAGTCCGGGACTAGCGGGAGGGTACGAGCAGTACTTC. It specifies CASSPGLAGGYEQYF. The gene calls are TRBV23-1 and TRBJ2-7, with TRBD2 matching over 16 bases. TRBV23-1 is recorded as an ORF, its role being uncertain. The CDR3 sequence is 15 residues long. The V gene end was trimmed by 4 bases and the J gene end by 4 bases; junction bases not matched to a gene: 1.

The genes are TRBV19 and TRBJ2-7; 14 positions agree with TRBD2. V lost 1 base, J lost 3 bases, and 5 bases stayed unmatched. The CDR3 extends over 17 amino acids. The germline V gene has CDR1 LNHDA and CDR2 SQIVND (reference sequence). The DNA of the CDR3 is TGTGCCAGTAGTATAGGGGGACTAGCGGGGGCCTACTACGAGCAGTACTTC. Its protein product is CASSIGGLAGAYYEQYF. Combining the CDR3 with reference TRBV19 and TRBJ2-7 gives the whole variable domain DGGITQSPKYLFRKEGQNVTLSCEQNLNHDAMYWYRQDPGQGLRLIYYSQIVNDFQKGDIAEGYSVSREKKESFPLTVTSAQKNPTAFYLCASSIGGLAGAYYEQYFGPGTRLTVT.

The CDR3 sequence is CASSQGDRGTGANVLTF. The CDR3 DNA follows: TGCGCCAGCAGCCAAGGAGACAGGGGGACTGGGGCCAACGTCCTGACTTTC. The chain recombines TRBV4-3 with TRBJ2-6; 9 bases match TRBD1. The CDR3 totals 17 residues. The junction had 3 bases not matched to a gene; V was cut back by 1 base and J by 2 bases. Germline loops: CDR1 LGHNA, CDR2 YSLEER.

In this sample, this clone turned up once. The rearrangement links TRBV29-1 to TRBJ2-1; 8 nucleotides line up with TRBD1. Losses at the gene ends were 1 base for V and 5 bases for J; bases not matched to a gene: 10. CDR3 length: 16 amino acids. Germline V gene sequence: CDR1 SQVTM, CDR2 ANQGSEA. The CDR3 protein is CSVEGPRDRRNNEQFF. DNA of the CDR3: TGCAGCGTTGAAGGGCCCCGGGACAGGCGAAACAATGAGCAGTTCTTC.

The J gene is TRBJ1-2, the V gene TRBV4-3, with D possibly being TRBD1 (5 bases). Trimming pared 0 bases from V and 0 bases from J, leaving 14 bases between. The germline CDR1 and CDR2 sequences are LGHNA and YSLEER. CDR3 length: 17 residues. The CDR3 bases are TGCGCCAGCAGCCAAGAGGCGACAGTCCACGCTAACTATGGCTACACCTTC. Protein sequence: CASSQEATVHANYGYTF.

J is TRBJ2-1 and V is TRBV4-3; the match to TRBD1 covers 9 bases. The CDR3 has 15 residues. V dropped 1 base and J dropped 5; count of bases not matched to a gene: 3. The germline V gene encodes CDR1 LGHNA and CDR2 YSLEER. The CDR3 is CASSQVTGGHNEQFF. DNA for the CDR3: TGCGCCAGCAGCCAAGTAACAGGGGGCCACAATGAGCAGTTCTTC.

J is TRBJ2-1 and V is TRBV30; 13 bases align to TRBD2. Trimming at V came to 0 bases and at J to 7 bases, leaving 0 bases not matched to a gene. Germline V gene lookup returns CDR1 GTSNPN and CDR2 SVGIG (reference sequence). This CDR3 is built from 14 residues. CDR3 amino acids: CAWSVTSGRNEQFF. In DNA, the CDR3 is TGTGCCTGGAGTGTGACTAGCGGGAGGAATGAGCAGTTCTTC. Based on the CDR3 plus reference TRBV30 and TRBJ2-1, the full variable domain is SQTIHQWPATLVQPVGSPLSLECTVEGTSNPNLYWYRQAAGRGLQLLFYSVGIGQISSEVPQNLSASRPQDRQFILSSKKLLLSDSGFYLCAWSVTSGRNEQFFGPGTRLTVL.

The gene calls are TRBV2 and TRBJ2-6; tentative D call: TRBD1 (6 bases). Per the germline V gene, CDR1 is SNHLY and CDR2 is FYNNEI. This CDR3 has 18 amino acids. The germline V and J ends were trimmed by 8 bases and 0 bases, with 20 bases remaining between them. The CDR3, as DNA: TGTGCCAGCCTCGAAGGGGCAGGGGCTAACTCTGGGGCCAACGTCCTGACTTTC. Translating gives CASLEGAGANSGANVLTF.

The V gene is TRBV5-1, the J gene TRBJ2-1; D is possibly TRBD2 (5 bases). The CDR3 length is 12 residues. Germline CDR1 and CDR2: SGHRS and YFSETQ. The V gene lost 4 bases and the J gene lost 7 bases, with 9 bases spanning the gap. The CDR3 here is CASSLGGNEQFF. The CDR3 DNA sequence: TGCGCCAGCAGCCTAGGAGGAAATGAGCAGTTCTTC.

This clone was recorded once. The genes are TRBV6-1 and TRBJ2-7, with 7 bases identical to TRBD1. This CDR3 region has 15 residues. V was clipped by 11 bases and J by 5 bases; unmatched bases: 18. Germline V gene data show CDR1 as MNHNS and CDR2 as SASEGT. Here the CDR3 DNA reads TGTGCCGCGGGTGGACAGGCCTTTAACAGCGACGAGCAGTACTTC. Encoded protein: CAAGGQAFNSDEQYF.

The V gene is TRBV11-2, the J gene TRBJ1-2, with no clear D. The V end was cut by 3 bases, the J end by 4 bases, with 18 bases between. CDR3 size: 16 residues. CDR1 and CDR2 from the germline V gene are SGHAT and FQNNGV. The CDR3 DNA sequence: TGTGCCAGCAGCTTTGGTTTTAGTGGAGTGGGCTATGGCTACACCTTC. Residues: CASSFGFSGVGYGYTF.

V gene TRBV7-8 combines with J gene TRBJ1-2, with 9 bases aligning to TRBD1. Unmatched junction bases numbered 4, after V lost 5 bases and J lost 6 bases. Per the germline V gene, CDR1 is SGHVS and CDR2 is FQNEAQ. The CDR3 has 13 residues. The CDR3 DNA sequence: TGTGCCAGCAGCCCCGGGACAGGGAATGGCTACACCTTC. This encodes CASSPGTGNGYTF. Based on the CDR3 plus reference TRBV7-8 and TRBJ1-2, the full variable domain is GAGVSQSPRYKVAKRGQDVALRCDPISGHVSLFWYQQALGQGPEFLTYFQNEAQLDKSGLPSDRFFAERPEGSVSTLKIQRTQQEDSAVYLCASSPGTGNGYTFGSGTRLTVV.

The DNA of the CDR3 is TGCGCCAGCAGCCAAGATATAGGCAGGGCGCTCTACGAGCAGTACTTC. Amino acids: CASSQDIGRALYEQYF. The chain joins TRBV4-1 to TRBJ2-7; D might be TRBD1 (5 bases). Germline V lookup: CDR1 MGHRA, CDR2 YSYEKL. The CDR3 is made up of 16 amino acids. V was trimmed by 0 bases and J by 3 bases, leaving 15 bases between them.

This sequence joins TRBV5-1 and TRBJ1-1; D not resolved. This CDR3 is 11 amino acids long. The germline V gene has CDR1 SGHRS and CDR2 YFSETQ. V lost 2 bases, J lost 6 bases, and 5 bases lay in between. CDR3 loop: CASSFSPEAFF. For the CDR3, the DNA is TGCGCCAGCAGCTTCAGTCCTGAAGCTTTCTTT.

This clone was recorded once. The chain links TRBV5-8 to TRBJ2-7; unclear D gene. There are 11 residues in the CDR3. V lost 4 bases and J lost 2, with 4 bases in between. Germline V gene data show CDR1 as SGHTS and CDR2 as YDEGEE. CDR3 region: CASSPTYEQYF. Here the CDR3 DNA reads TGTGCCAGCAGCCCCACCTACGAGCAGTACTTC.

The chain joins TRBV4-3 to TRBJ2-3; possibly TRBD2 for D (5 bases). The ends were cut back, 0 bases at V and 0 bases at J, with 10 bases in the middle. Germline V gives CDR1 LGHNA, CDR2 YSLEER. The CDR3 covers 16 residues. CDR3 nucleotide sequence: TGCGCCAGCAGCCAAGATGGGCGGAGGAGCACAGATACGCAGTATTTT. This codes for CASSQDGRRSTDTQYF.

The chain links TRBV27 to TRBJ2-6; the D is unclear. The CDR3 runs to 15 residues. Germline V gene lookup returns CDR1 MNHEY and CDR2 SMNVEV (reference sequence). Trimming pared 5 bases from V and 1 base from J, leaving 9 bases between. The DNA for the CDR3 is TGTGCCAGCAGTGAACTCGCGTCTGGGGCCAACGTCCTGACTTTC. Its translation is CASSELASGANVLTF.

The chain couples TRBV5-8 to TRBJ2-2; possibly TRBD1 for D (6 bases). Trimming took off 4 bases at V and 6 bases at J, with 13 bases between the two ends. Germline CDR1 is SGHTS and CDR2 is YDEGEE. The CDR3 consists of 14 residues. For the CDR3, the DNA is TGTGCCAGCAGCCGTATACAGGGACCCGGGGAGCTGTTTTTT. The encoded protein is CASSRIQGPGELFF.

The chain is built from TRBV4-2 and TRBJ2-1; 9 bases map to TRBD2. This CDR3 comprises 15 residues. Germline CDR1 LGHNA, CDR2 YNFKEQ. V was clipped by 1 base and J by 8 bases; unmatched bases: 6. CDR3: CASSQGSGSSDEQFF. CDR3 in DNA: TGTGCCAGCAGCCAAGGTAGCGGGAGTAGCGATGAGCAGTTCTTC.

The rearrangement joins TRBV7-9 to TRBJ2-7; D is unclear. The CDR3 totals 13 residues. The germline V gene has CDR1 SEHNR and CDR2 FQNEAQ (reference sequence). With 7 bases removed from V and 5 bases from J, the gap between germline ends came to 15 bases. In DNA, the CDR3 is TGTGCCAGCACAGAGGCCCCGGTCCACGAGCAGTACTTC. The encoded protein is CASTEAPVHEQYF.

This clone has only a few counts. The V gene is TRBV6-4, the J gene TRBJ1-1; D call uncertain. The CDR3 is 15 amino acids. Germline loops: CDR1 MRHNA, CDR2 SNTAGT. The germline V and J ends were trimmed by 0 bases and 5 bases, with 13 bases remaining between them. The CDR3 here is CASSDSAGGVTEAFF. As DNA, the CDR3 is TGTGCCAGCAGTGACTCGGCAGGCGGGGTTACTGAAGCTTTCTTT.

V is TRBV9 and J is TRBJ2-7, with TRBD1 matching over 7 bases. From germline, CDR1 is SGDLS and CDR2 YYNGEE. Germline trimming cut 4 bases from V and 0 bases from J; bases unmatched to any gene: 7. This CDR3 has 15 residues. CDR3 amino acids: CASSPEGGYSYEQYF. DNA of the CDR3: TGTGCCAGCAGCCCCGAAGGGGGCTACTCCTACGAGCAGTACTTC.

This chain connects TRBV27 to TRBJ2-1; 10 nucleotides agree with TRBD1. With V trimmed by 0 bases and J by 6 bases, 5 bases remained unmatched. The germline CDR1 and CDR2 sequences are MNHEY and SMNVEV (reference sequence). The CDR3 is made up of 16 amino acids. The CDR3 is CASSLSEGTGVNEQFF. The CDR3 DNA reads as TGTGCCAGCAGTTTATCGGAAGGGACAGGGGTCAATGAGCAGTTCTTC.